This T cell receptor beta chain was obtained from a study of cytomegalovirus exposure and HLA in healthy donors. About the study: The 120 million or so unique TCR beta sequences, from about 179 million T cells, were found by an earlier analysis.

CDR1 SGDLS and CDR2 YYNGEE come from the germline V gene. This CDR3 comprises 16 residues. This PCR relied on a set of 60 Vbeta primers and 13 Jbeta primers. TCRdb's copy holds only in-frame clones and misses some; the assay was immunoSEQ multiplex PCR. The profile shows around 150,000 clones, around four fifths of them singletons. Findings and caveats of the study: Three of the chains that were CMV-associated were confirmed in vitro to be specific for CMV antigens. Cytomegalovirus association was listed for roughly 160 TCR beta chains.

Comments on this clone: The target antigen is unknown.

The chain links TRBV9 to TRBJ2-5; 8 nucleotides agree with TRBD1. The DNA end lines up better with TRBJ2-7; the J call may be wrong. This TCR was sampled from a man aged 50-60 years in good health and CMV-seropositive. The specimen sequenced was PBMCs. CDR3 region: CASSVGVGQGAYEQYF. In DNA form, the CDR3 reads TGTGCCAGCAGCGTAGGGGTTGGACAGGGTGCCTACGAGCAGTACTTC.